The 12 T cell receptor beta chains presented below share a single source sample, sequenced in a study of shared clonotypes between healthy human individuals. Naive CD8 cells were CD45RO-negative, positively selected for CCR7, excluding terminally differentiated effector memory CD45RA+ cells. Measured with immunoSEQ multiplex PCR; TCRdb has only the in-frame clones, and not every one. The table lists some 1,900,000 clones, just under 95% of them singletons. Sequencing was performed on naive CD8+ T cells sorted from blood. The source is a man aged 18 to 30 in good health.

The J gene is TRBJ2-2, the V gene TRBV15; tentatively, D is TRBD2 (6 bases). The CDR3 loop spans 14 amino acids. V was pared by 4 bases and J by 6 bases, with 12 bases between. Germline V CDR1 and CDR2: LNHNV, YYDKDF (reference sequence). This CDR3 reads CATSKGGEAGELFF. CDR3 sequence (DNA): TGTGCCACCAGCAAGGGCGGGGAGGCCGGGGAGCTGTTTTTT.

About this clone itself: The sample contains more than one DNA sequence encoding this CDR3. The V gene is TRBV4-1, the J gene TRBJ1-3; D gene uncertain. This CDR3 comprises 11 residues. Trimming pared 1 base from V and 5 bases from J, leaving 0 bases between. CDR1 MGHRA and CDR2 YSYEKL come from the germline V gene. The CDR3 region has the DNA TGCGCCAGCAGCCAAGGAAACACCATATATTTT. Its translation is CASSQGNTIYF.

The chain uses TRBV27 and TRBJ1-5; TRBD1 matches at 10 bases. J gave up 0 bases and V 5 bases, and 7 bases lay outside the gene matches. Germline-derived CDR1 and CDR2 are MNHEY and SMNVEV (reference sequence). CDR3 size: 17 residues. The CDR3 nucleotides are TGTGCCAGCAGTGCCGGGACAGGGGTTAATAGCAATCAGCCCCAGCATTTT. Amino acids: CASSAGTGVNSNQPQHF.

The chain is built from TRBV7-9 and TRBJ2-7; the D is unclear. The CDR3 is 12 residues long. Germline V gene data show CDR1 as SEHNR and CDR2 as FQNEAQ (reference sequence). The V end lost 5 bases, the J end lost 5 bases, and 10 bases lay between the germline ends. This chain's CDR3 is CASSARLDEQYF. CDR3 bases: TGTGCCAGCAGCGCCCGGCTCGACGAGCAGTACTTC. The full variable domain, completed using reference TRBV7-9 and TRBJ2-7, is DTGVSQNPRHKITKRGQNVTFRCDPISEHNRLYWYRQTLGQGPEFLTYFQNEAQLEKSRLLSDRFSAERPKGSFSTLEIQRTEQGDSAMYLCASSARLDEQYFGPGTRLTVT.

The chain's CDR3 is CASSVGPGEKLFF. The CDR3 DNA reads TGTGCCAGCAGCGTAGGACCTGGTGAAAAACTGTTTTTT. The chain joins TRBV9 to TRBJ1-4; no clear D gene. Deletions cut 0 bases from V and 7 bases from J, with 7 bases between. CDR1 SGDLS and CDR2 YYNGEE come from the germline V gene. This CDR3 comprises 13 residues.

This clone was seen only once. This chain joins TRBV6-1 and TRBJ1-1; perhaps TRBD1 as D (5 bases). Germline V lookup: CDR1 MNHNS, CDR2 SASEGT. Trimming cost V 8 bases and J 0 bases, with 13 bases left between them. The length of the CDR3 is 14 residues. The CDR3 region has the DNA TGTGCCAGCCCGCCGCGGGGCCTGAACACTGAAGCTTTCTTT. Translating it yields CASPPRGLNTEAFF.

The J gene is TRBJ2-7, the V gene TRBV6-6; D might be TRBD1 (5 bases). Germline CDR1 is MNHNY and CDR2 is SVGAGI (reference sequence). This CDR3 has 13 residues. Deletions cut 0 bases from V and 7 bases from J, with 10 bases between. The DNA of the CDR3 is TGTGCCAGCAGTTACTCGATGGGGCGGGAGCAGTACTTC. It yields the protein CASSYSMGREQYF.

The CDR3 DNA sequence: TGTGCCAGCAACCCTATGGGAGGGGGCTACAATGAGCAGTTCTTC. This gives the protein CASNPMGGGYNEQFF. The genes are TRBV27 and TRBJ2-1, with D perhaps matching TRBD2 (7 bases). Germline-derived CDR1 and CDR2 are MNHEY and SMNVEV (reference sequence). This CDR3 spans 15 amino acids. Deletions cut 7 bases from V and 3 bases from J, with 16 bases between.

The genes are TRBV14 and TRBJ1-1; D unresolved. Trimming stripped 4 bases from V and 0 bases from J, with 9 bases between. The V gene's germline CDR1 is SGHDN and CDR2 FVKESK. CDR3 length: 14 residues. CDR3 nucleotide sequence: TGTGCCAGCAGCCCGACATTAATGAACACTGAAGCTTTCTTT. Its protein product is CASSPTLMNTEAFF. The variable domain in full, completed from reference TRBV14 and TRBJ1-1, reads EAGVTQFPSHSVIEKGQTVTLRCDPISGHDNLYWYRRVMGKEIKFLLHFVKESKQDESGMPNNRFLAERTGGTYSTLKVQPAELEDSGVYFCASSPTLMNTEAFFGQGTRLTVV.

As for this clone: The sample has other DNA sequences that encode this CDR3 too. The chain is built from TRBV6-5 and TRBJ2-1, with a tentative D call TRBD1 (5 bases). V was clipped by 3 bases and J by 10 bases, with 7 bases between them. The CDR3 has 11 amino acids. Germline assignment: CDR1 MNHEY and CDR2 SVGAGI. In nucleotides, the CDR3 is TGTGCCAGCAGTTATGGGGCAGAGCAGTTCTTC. Its translation is CASSYGAEQFF.

The chain uses TRBV6-1 and TRBJ1-2, with a possible D match to TRBD1 (5 bases). The CDR3 contains 14 residues. V shed 5 bases and J shed 4 bases, with 14 bases lying between them. Germline lookup yields CDR1 MNHNS and CDR2 SASEGT. The CDR3 protein is CASSPDRPSYGYTF. As DNA, the CDR3 is TGTGCCAGCAGTCCCGACAGACCTTCCTATGGCTACACCTTC.

The chain combines TRBV28 with TRBJ1-2; possible D gene TRBD1, 5 bases. The CDR3 sequence is 15 residues long. The germline CDR1 and CDR2 sequences are MDHEN and SYDVKM. Trimming shortened V by 7 bases and J by 8 bases, and 23 bases separated the two germline ends. In DNA, the CDR3 is TGTGCCAGCAAGCTCCACTCCGGGACCGTCGGCGGCTACACCTTC. Amino acid sequence: CASKLHSGTVGGYTF.